This TCR beta chain was sequenced in a study of T-cell memory formation after mild COVID-19. Across the whole study: Largely donor-specific TCR clusters were found. Study-level results: Pre-infection memory carried some responding clones, suggesting that cross-reactive memory joined. Second-wave clones with a day 37 peak had unconfirmed SARS-CoV-2 specificity.

5'RACE, which relied on constant-segment primers, yielded TCR alpha and TCR beta cDNA libraries carrying sample barcodes and UMIs. TCRdb re-called the 5' RACE reads with MiXCR, one entry per CDR3 protein. The repertoire includes approximately 340,000 distinct CDR3 sequences, less than 20% of them detected once, and around 24% sits in the top ten. The CDR3 is 14 residues long. Per the germline V gene, CDR1 is PRHDT and CDR2 is FYEKMQ (reference sequence). The V gene end was trimmed by 5 bases and the J gene end by 5 bases; junction bases not matched to a gene: 8. The sample holds a few counts of this clonotype. As yet, its antigen is unknown.

The source material was PBMCs or a T cell subset sorted from them (not recorded which). The chain joins TRBV13 to TRBJ1-1, with 7 positions matching TRBD1. This TCR was recovered from a man younger than 35 who had mild COVID-19 (a few samples of this study predate the infection). Cell type and time point are not known. CDR3 nucleotide sequence: TGTGCCAGCAGCGTACAGGGGAAGGGAACTGAAGCTTTCTTT. Translated, it gives CASSVQGKGTEAFF.